This TCR beta chain originates from a study of metastatic and nonmetastatic thyroid tumors. Overall study context: A comparison of repertoires was made across blood and tumor or nodule tissue from malignant and benign thyroid patients.

The sample holds many counts of this clone. Germline V gene data show CDR1 as DFQATT and CDR2 as SNEGSKA (reference sequence). The V and J ends lost 0 bases and 5 bases respectively, with 11 bases between them. The CDR3 loop spans 15 amino acids. Using MiXCR, TCRdb re-called clones from the PCR reads. The sample holds roughly 59,000 clones, about a sixth seen once. The entire patient cohort was treatment-naive prior to thyroid surgery. The sequence was obtained from a male donor with papillary thyroid cancer or a benign thyroid nodule (not recorded which). Some clones in this sample may be carry-over from other donors' samples. This chain connects TRBV20-1 to TRBJ1-6, with TRBD1 as a possible D gene (5 bases). Specimen: blood. The CDR3 DNA is TGCAGTGCTAGAGATAGGCAGGGAAATAATTCACCCCTCCACTTT. Amino acids: CSARDRQGNNSPLHF.